This T cell receptor beta chain emerged from a study of T cells after yellow fever vaccination. The CDR3 is 13 amino acids. Germline-derived CDR1 and CDR2 are SGHAT and FQNNGV. V was clipped by 3 bases and J by 5 bases, with 11 bases between them. TCRdb called the 5' RACE reads again in MiXCR, with one record for every CDR3 protein. The profile shows 450,000 to 600,000 distinct CDR3 sequences, about 15% of them singletons. A few counts support this clonotype. The source material was PBMCs, sampled 5 days after the first yellow fever vaccination. The V call is TRBV11-2, the J call TRBJ2-7; the D is unclear. This TCR was recovered from a young man who received the YFV17D yellow fever vaccine. The DNA of the CDR3 is TGTGCCAGCAGCTTGCCCTCCGATGACGAGCAGTACTTC. It is translated as CASSLPSDDEQYF.